The 14 T cell receptor beta chains listed next were all sequenced from one sample in a study of radiotherapy plus CTLA-4 blockade in lung cancer listed by TCRdb under 2018. The library was built by means of the immunoSEQ multiplex PCR assay. TCRdb retrieved this table from immuneACCESS and kept in-frame rearrangements only. Not all clones are present; in checked studies, unresolved V genes account for under half, and no reason is known for the remainder. Across this sample there are over 60,000 clones, with around nine tenths seen only once. The ten largest account for 35% to 50% of the sample. Source: peripheral blood, taken from a patient treated with radiotherapy plus ipilimumab. The receptors come from a human donor with non-small cell lung cancer that progressed on radiotherapy plus ipilimumab.

This sequence joins TRBV5-1 and TRBJ2-5, with D possibly matching TRBD2 (7 bases). The CDR3 is made up of 15 amino acids. Germline CDR1 is SGHRS and CDR2 is YFSETQ. With 0 bases removed from V and 4 bases from J, the gap between germline ends came to 13 bases. The CDR3 spells CASSLDTGRGETQYF. In DNA form, the CDR3 reads TGCGCCAGCAGCTTGGACACAGGGAGGGGAGAGACCCAGTACTTC.

The chain joins TRBV4-1 to TRBJ2-1, with 13 bases lining up with TRBD2. Germline CDR1 MGHRA, CDR2 YSYEKL. The CDR3 is 18 residues long. V lost 2 bases and J lost 6; bases outside the gene matches: 10. CDR3 residues: CASSQIASRTSGSNEQFF. CDR3 nucleotide sequence: TGCGCCAGCAGCCAAATAGCGAGTCGGACTAGCGGGAGCAATGAGCAGTTCTTC.

This sequence joins TRBV18 and TRBJ1-3, with a possible D match to TRBD1 (5 bases). Germline V CDR1 and CDR2: KGHSH, LQKENI. The CDR3 spans 14 residues. The ends were cut back, 5 bases at V and 2 bases at J, with 10 bases in the middle. CDR3 nucleotides: TGTGCCAGCTCAGGGGGAAAGACTGGAAACACCATATATTTT. Protein product: CASSGGKTGNTIYF.

The gene calls are TRBV4-1 and TRBJ2-3; D is possibly TRBD1 (5 bases). Germline CDR1 reads MGHRA; CDR2 reads YSYEKL. This CDR3 is 20 amino acids long. Deletions cut 0 bases from V and 2 bases from J, with 24 bases between. DNA for the CDR3: TGCGCCAGCAGCCAAGAAATTCCCGGGCAGGGCCCCTTACTCACAGATACGCAGTATTTT. Amino acids: CASSQEIPGQGPLLTDTQYF.

The rearrangement joins TRBV5-1 to TRBJ2-2, with 8 bases identical to TRBD2. The V gene's germline CDR1 is SGHRS and CDR2 YFSETQ. Trimming at V came to 0 bases and at J to 8 bases, leaving 9 bases not matched to a gene. The CDR3 totals 16 residues. As DNA, the CDR3 is TGCGCCAGCAGCTTGGATGGAGCTAGCGGGTTGGGGGAGCTGTTTTTT. This gives the protein CASSLDGASGLGELFF.

V gene TRBV29-1 combines with J gene TRBJ2-2; D possibly corresponds to TRBD1 (5 bases). The CDR3 is 14 residues long. Per germline, CDR1 SQVTM and CDR2 ANQGSEA. V shed 1 base and J shed 3 bases, with 9 bases lying between them. The CDR3 here is CSVEGQGHTGELFF. Written as DNA, the CDR3 is TGCAGCGTTGAAGGGCAGGGTCACACCGGGGAGCTGTTTTTT.

The gene calls are TRBV6-1 and TRBJ2-5; TRBD2 might be the D (5 bases). Germline-derived CDR1 and CDR2 are MNHNS and SASEGT. This CDR3 contains 11 residues. Trimming left V 6 bases short and J 4 bases short, with 6 bases between. DNA of the CDR3: TGTGCCAGCAGACTAGGAGAGACCCAGTACTTC. Its protein product is CASRLGETQYF.

The chain couples TRBV10-1 to TRBJ2-5; D is uncertain. The CDR3 covers 12 residues. Trimming took 3 bases from V and 5 from J, leaving 7 bases between them. CDR1 WNHNN and CDR2 SYGVQD come from the germline V gene (reference sequence). The CDR3 here is CASSDNSETQYF. The CDR3 DNA sequence: TGCGCCAGCAGTGATAACTCGGAGACCCAGTACTTC.

This sequence joins TRBV5-1 and TRBJ1-3; TRBD1 matches 7 bases. CDR3 length: 15 amino acids. Germline V lookup: CDR1 SGHRS, CDR2 YFSETQ. J lost 5 bases, V lost 1 base, and 6 bases had no gene match. Here the CDR3 DNA reads TGCGCCAGCAGCTTGACAGGGGATGGTCGAAACACCATATATTTT. Protein: CASSLTGDGRNTIYF.

V gene TRBV6-5 combines with J gene TRBJ1-5; D is uncertain. V dropped 6 bases and J dropped 3 bases, with 15 bases sitting between them. The CDR3 is made up of 15 amino acids. Germline-derived CDR1 and CDR2 are MNHEY and SVGAGI. CDR3 residues: CASSQRRSINQPQHF. CDR3 nucleotide sequence: TGTGCCAGCAGCCAGCGCCGGTCCATCAATCAGCCCCAGCATTTT.

The chain uses TRBV19 and TRBJ2-7, with 10 bases identical to TRBD2. V dropped 8 bases and J dropped 0; count of bases not matched to a gene: 10. Germline lookup yields CDR1 LNHDA and CDR2 SQIVND (reference sequence). The CDR3 contains 16 residues. CDR3 in amino acids: CASSYRLAGSSYEQYF. DNA for the CDR3: TGTGCCAGTTCCTACCGACTAGCGGGTTCCTCCTACGAGCAGTACTTC.

The chain recombines TRBV6-6 with TRBJ1-5; 9 positions agree with TRBD1. There are 15 residues in the CDR3. Trimming took 7 bases from V and 7 from J; bases not matched to a gene: 11. Per the germline V gene, CDR1 is MNHNY and CDR2 is SVGAGI (reference sequence). The CDR3 DNA reads TGTGCCAGCATCTCAGACAGGGGGGAGGAGCAGCCCCAGCATTTT. Translated, it gives CASISDRGEEQPQHF.

V gene TRBV6-1 combines with J gene TRBJ2-1; D is perhaps TRBD1 (5 bases). The CDR3 has 14 residues. CDR1 is MNHNS, CDR2 SASEGT, per germline. With 11 bases removed from V and 0 bases from J, the gap between germline ends came to 14 bases. This CDR3 reads CASKTDSSYNEQFF. Written as DNA, the CDR3 is TGTGCCTCAAAGACAGACAGCTCCTACAATGAGCAGTTCTTC.

This chain uses TRBV30 with TRBJ1-5; a weak D match, TRBD1 (6 bases). Trimming shortened V by 1 base and J by 3 bases, and 13 bases separated the two germline ends. Germline V gene sequence: CDR1 GTSNPN, CDR2 SVGIG (reference sequence). The CDR3 has 15 residues. The CDR3 nucleotides are TGTGCCTGGAGTGCCGAAACAGGGTCCAATCAGCCCCAGCATTTT. This codes for CAWSAETGSNQPQHF.